One and the same sample provided the 19 T cell receptor beta chains below, sequenced in a study of blood T cell repertoires in COVID-19. The data were produced by immunoSEQ multiplex PCR, yet TCRdb's version contains in-frame clones alone and is incomplete. The sample gives around 180,000 clones, 70% to 90% of which show up once; less than 3.5% is in the top ten. The sequenced sample consisted of peripheral blood. These receptor sequences come from a woman in her 30s with active or convalescent COVID-19.

The chain has TRBV6-4 and TRBJ1-2; 10 nucleotides line up with TRBD1. The CDR3 runs to 14 residues. Looked up from germline, CDR1 is MRHNA and CDR2 is SNTAGT. V shed 2 bases and J 6 bases; nucleotides not matched to a gene: 3. This chain's CDR3 is CASSDAGQGNGYTF. DNA of the CDR3: TGTGCCAGCAGTGACGCGGGACAGGGGAATGGCTACACCTTC.

The CDR3 sequence is CASSPPGQGAKEQYF. CDR3 in DNA: TGTGCCAGCAGCCCTCCGGGACAGGGGGCAAAAGAGCAGTACTTC. V gene TRBV7-9 combines with J gene TRBJ2-7, with 12 bases fitting TRBD1. J lost 7 bases, V lost 5 bases, and 9 bases had no gene match. The CDR3 is 15 amino acids. CDR1 and CDR2 from the germline V gene are SEHNR and FQNEAQ (reference sequence).

The rearrangement uses TRBV7-9 and TRBJ1-1; a weak D match, TRBD1 (5 bases). The V gene lost 6 bases and the J gene lost 3 bases, with 20 bases spanning the gap. The CDR3 consists of 16 residues. CDR1 is SEHNR and CDR2 is FQNEAQ in the germline V gene (reference sequence). CDR3 residues: CASSPSGRGKDTEAFF. CDR3 coding DNA: TGTGCCAGCAGTCCAAGCGGGAGGGGCAAGGACACTGAAGCTTTCTTT.

V gene TRBV18 combines with J gene TRBJ2-1, with D possibly TRBD2 on 7 matching bases. Germline CDR1 is KGHSH and CDR2 is LQKENI. The V end was cut by 1 base, the J end by 0 bases, with 13 bases between. This CDR3 is built from 17 residues. CDR3 loop: CASSPLGGGASYNEQFF. The CDR3 DNA sequence: TGTGCCAGCTCACCACTAGGAGGGGGGGCCTCCTACAATGAGCAGTTCTTC.

This sequence joins TRBV9 and TRBJ1-5; tentative D call: TRBD1 (6 bases). The V gene's germline CDR1 is SGDLS and CDR2 YYNGEE. CDR3 size: 13 residues. Trimming removed 1 base from V and 6 bases from J, with 8 bases in between. The CDR3 reads CASSVSGAQPQHF. CDR3 nucleotides: TGTGCCAGCAGCGTATCAGGGGCTCAGCCCCAGCATTTT.

The gene calls are TRBV27 and TRBJ1-1, with 9 bases fitting TRBD1. This CDR3 is built from 16 residues. With V trimmed by 6 bases and J by 4 bases, 12 bases remained unmatched. The V gene's germline CDR1 is MNHEY and CDR2 SMNVEV (reference sequence). The CDR3 DNA follows: TGTGCCAGCAGCATCCGGGACAGGGTTCTTAGCACTGAAGCTTTCTTT. Encoded protein: CASSIRDRVLSTEAFF.

This chain joins TRBV2 and TRBJ2-5; D unresolved. CDR1 is SNHLY and CDR2 is FYNNEI in the germline V gene. The CDR3 consists of 11 residues. The V end lost 7 bases, the J end lost 5 bases, and 8 bases lay between the germline ends. This CDR3 reads CASTPGETQYF. CDR3 nucleotide sequence: TGTGCCAGCACGCCCGGGGAGACCCAGTACTTC. The full variable domain, rest sourced from reference TRBV2 and TRBJ2-5, is EPEVTQTPSHQVTQMGQEVILRCVPISNHLYFYWYRQILGQKVEFLVSFYNNEISEKSEIFDDQFSVERPDGSNFTLKIRSTKLEDSAMYFCASTPGETQYFGPGTRLLVL.

The rearrangement uses TRBV2 and TRBJ1-5; the match to TRBD1 covers 9 bases. Germline V gives CDR1 SNHLY, CDR2 FYNNEI. V dropped 6 bases and J dropped 4; count of bases not matched to a gene: 4. The CDR3 runs to 14 residues. The CDR3 DNA reads TGTGCCAGCAGGTCGGACAGGGGAAATCAGCCCCAGCATTTT. Its translation is CASRSDRGNQPQHF. Supplemented by reference TRBV2 and TRBJ1-5, the full variable domain reads EPEVTQTPSHQVTQMGQEVILRCVPISNHLYFYWYRQILGQKVEFLVSFYNNEISEKSEIFDDQFSVERPDGSNFTLKIRSTKLEDSAMYFCASRSDRGNQPQHFGDGTRLSIL.

Only a few counts were recorded for this clone. This chain links TRBV30 with TRBJ1-1; D not resolved. V gave up 4 bases and J gave up 6 bases, with 15 bases separating them. The CDR3 contains 13 residues. The V gene's germline CDR1 is GTSNPN and CDR2 SVGIG (reference sequence). The CDR3 DNA reads TGTGCCTGGATAAGCGGCCGGGGATCTGAAGCTTTCTTT. Translation gives CAWISGRGSEAFF.

This sequence joins TRBV4-2 and TRBJ1-2; 7 positions agree with TRBD1. J was trimmed by 7 bases and V by 4 bases; bases with no gene match: 15. This CDR3 has 16 amino acids. Germline V gives CDR1 LGHNA, CDR2 YNFKEQ. The CDR3: CASSRITQGVRSGYTF. The CDR3 nucleotides read TGTGCCAGCAGCCGCATAACCCAGGGGGTGAGGTCTGGCTACACCTTC.

As DNA, the CDR3 is TGTGCCAGCAGCCAAGTCAACAGTGCTCGGGAGCAGTACTTC. Encoded protein: CASSQVNSAREQYF. This chain links TRBV3-1 (or the pseudogene TRBV3-2) with TRBJ2-7; D unresolved. CDR1 and CDR2 from the germline V gene are LGHDT and YNNKEL (reference sequence). The CDR3 totals 14 residues. V was cut by 1 base and J by 7 bases, with 14 bases left in between.

The rearrangement links TRBV2 to TRBJ2-3; D unclear. The CDR3 consists of 12 residues. CDR1 is SNHLY and CDR2 is FYNNEI in the germline V gene. Trimming removed 7 bases at V and 6 bases at J, with 11 bases between. CDR3 sequence: CASTQALDTQYF. CDR3 sequence (DNA): TGTGCCAGCACTCAGGCTTTGGATACGCAGTATTTT.

J is TRBJ2-3 and V is TRBV11-2, with 12 bases lining up with TRBD1. V lost 5 bases to trimming and J lost 6 bases; unmatched junction nucleotides: 3. There are 14 residues in the CDR3. Looked up from germline, CDR1 is SGHAT and CDR2 is FQNNGV. The CDR3: CASSTGTGGDTQYF. DNA for the CDR3: TGTGCCAGCAGCACCGGGACAGGGGGCGATACGCAGTATTTT.

V is TRBV6-4 and J is TRBJ2-1, with 8 bases aligning to TRBD2. CDR1 MRHNA and CDR2 SNTAGT come from the germline V gene. Losses at the gene ends were 6 bases for V and 7 bases for J; bases not matched to a gene: 17. The CDR3 spans 17 residues. This CDR3 is CASSSRTTGGGANEQFF. Here the CDR3 DNA reads TGTGCCAGCAGCTCACGGACTACCGGGGGGGGTGCTAATGAGCAGTTCTTC.

The chain joins TRBV19 to TRBJ1-2, with D perhaps TRBD1 (6 bases). Between the trimmed V and J ends, which lost 3 bases and 4 bases, there was a span of 9 bases. In germline, CDR1 is LNHDA, CDR2 SQIVND (reference sequence). The CDR3 contains 13 residues. The CDR3 DNA reads TGTGCCAGTAGTATGAGACAGGTCTATGGCTACACCTTC. Translation gives CASSMRQVYGYTF.

The rearrangement uses TRBV6-6 and TRBJ2-3; 9 bases align to TRBD2. Germline-derived CDR1 and CDR2 are MNHNY and SVGAGI (reference sequence). The CDR3 is 15 residues long. Trimming took 6 bases from V and 1 from J; bases not matched to a gene: 5. In DNA, the CDR3 is TGTGCCAGCAGCAATAAGCGGGGGGGCACAGATACGCAGTATTTT. Its protein product is CASSNKRGGTDTQYF.

V and J are TRBV5-4 and TRBJ2-5, with 11 bases matching TRBD1. The CDR3 runs 15 residues. The V gene end was trimmed by 3 bases and the J gene end by 1 base; junction bases not matched to a gene: 2. Germline V lookup: CDR1 SGHNT, CDR2 YYREEE (reference sequence). DNA of the CDR3: TGTGCCAGCAGCTGGGGGACAGGGGGCCAAGAGACCCAGTACTTC. Its translation is CASSWGTGGQETQYF.

V gene TRBV21-1 combines with J gene TRBJ2-7; the D call of TRBD1 is as the table states it, not checked on the DNA. TRBV21-1 is shown as a pseudogene. The CDR3 runs 16 residues. CDR3 sequence (DNA): TGTGCCAGCAGCAAATCCCGACAGGGTCAGCAGGCCGAGCAGTACTTC. Its translation is CASSKSRQGQQAEQYF.

In this sample, this clone turned up a few times. V usage is TRBV6-5 and J usage is TRBJ2-7; TRBD1 matches at 9 bases. CDR1 and CDR2 (germline): MNHEY, SVGAGI. V lost 7 bases and J lost 5; bases outside the gene matches: 9. The CDR3 loop spans 14 amino acids. CDR3 amino acids: CASTSGDRDHEQYF. The CDR3 DNA reads as TGTGCCAGCACTTCTGGGGACAGGGACCACGAGCAGTACTTC.